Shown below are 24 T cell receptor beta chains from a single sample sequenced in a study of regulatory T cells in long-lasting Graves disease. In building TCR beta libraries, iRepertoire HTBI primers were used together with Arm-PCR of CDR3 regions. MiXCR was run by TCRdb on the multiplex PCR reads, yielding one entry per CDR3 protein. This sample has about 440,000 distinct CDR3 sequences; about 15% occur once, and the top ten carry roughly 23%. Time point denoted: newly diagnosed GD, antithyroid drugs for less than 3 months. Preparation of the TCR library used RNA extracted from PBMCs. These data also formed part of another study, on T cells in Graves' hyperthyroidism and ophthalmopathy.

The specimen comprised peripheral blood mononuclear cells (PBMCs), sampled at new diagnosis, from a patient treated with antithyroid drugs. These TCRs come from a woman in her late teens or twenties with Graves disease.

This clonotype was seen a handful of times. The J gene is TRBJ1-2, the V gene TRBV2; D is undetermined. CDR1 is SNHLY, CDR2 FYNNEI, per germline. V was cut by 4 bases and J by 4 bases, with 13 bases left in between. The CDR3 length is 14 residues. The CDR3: CASSVARTFYGYTF. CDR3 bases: TGTGCCAGCAGTGTAGCGAGGACGTTCTATGGCTACACCTTC. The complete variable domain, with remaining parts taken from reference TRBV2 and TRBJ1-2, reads EPEVTQTPSHQVTQMGQEVILRCVPISNHLYFYWYRQILGQKVEFLVSFYNNEISEKSEIFDDQFSVERPDGSNFTLKIRSTKLEDSAMYFCASSVARTFYGYTFGSGTRLTVV.

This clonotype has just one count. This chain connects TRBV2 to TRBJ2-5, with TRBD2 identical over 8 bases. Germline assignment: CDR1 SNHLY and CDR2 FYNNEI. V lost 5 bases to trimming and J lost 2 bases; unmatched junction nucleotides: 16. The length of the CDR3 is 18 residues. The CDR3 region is CASSPRASRTSYQETQYF. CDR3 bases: TGTGCCAGCAGTCCACGAGCGTCTAGGACTAGCTATCAAGAGACCCAGTACTTC. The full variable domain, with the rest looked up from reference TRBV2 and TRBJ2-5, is EPEVTQTPSHQVTQMGQEVILRCVPISNHLYFYWYRQILGQKVEFLVSFYNNEISEKSEIFDDQFSVERPDGSNFTLKIRSTKLEDSAMYFCASSPRASRTSYQETQYFGPGTRLLVL.

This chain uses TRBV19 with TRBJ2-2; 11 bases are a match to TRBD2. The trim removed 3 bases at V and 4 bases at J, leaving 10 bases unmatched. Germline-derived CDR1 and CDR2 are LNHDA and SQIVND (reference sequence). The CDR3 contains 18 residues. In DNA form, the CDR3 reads TGTGCCAGTAGTATCGATAGCGGGAGGGCCGATGGCACCGGGGAGCTGTTTTTT. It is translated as CASSIDSGRADGTGELFF.

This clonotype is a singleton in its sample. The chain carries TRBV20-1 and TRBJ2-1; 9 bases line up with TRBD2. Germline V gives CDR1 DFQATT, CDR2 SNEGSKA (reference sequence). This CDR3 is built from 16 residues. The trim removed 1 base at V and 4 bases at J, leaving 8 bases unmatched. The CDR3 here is CSARGVASGAYNEQFF. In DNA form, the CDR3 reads TGCAGTGCTAGAGGAGTGGCTAGCGGGGCTTACAATGAGCAGTTCTTC.

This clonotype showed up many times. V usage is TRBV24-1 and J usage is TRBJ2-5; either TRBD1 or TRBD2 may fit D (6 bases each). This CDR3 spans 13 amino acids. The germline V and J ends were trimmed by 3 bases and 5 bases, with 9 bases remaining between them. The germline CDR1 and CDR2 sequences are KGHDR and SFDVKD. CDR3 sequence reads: CATSDTGRETQYF. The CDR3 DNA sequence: TGTGCCACCAGTGATACAGGGAGGGAGACCCAGTACTTC.

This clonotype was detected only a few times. CDR3 coding DNA: TGCAGTGCTACCGGATACGGAGGGGGCGAGCAGTACTTC. This sequence encodes CSATGYGGGEQYF. The chain links TRBV20-1 to TRBJ2-7; perhaps D is TRBD1 or TRBD2 (6 bases each). The germline gives CDR1 DFQATT, CDR2 SNEGSKA (reference sequence). The CDR3 spans 13 residues. V lost 4 bases and J 6 bases, leaving 16 bases between the germline ends.

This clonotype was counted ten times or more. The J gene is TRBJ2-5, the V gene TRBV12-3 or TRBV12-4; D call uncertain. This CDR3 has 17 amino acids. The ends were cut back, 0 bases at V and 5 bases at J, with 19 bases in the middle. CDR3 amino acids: CASSLALNDRYMETQYF. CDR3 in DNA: TGTGCCAGCAGTTTAGCGCTTAATGACCGTTACATGGAGACCCAGTACTTC.

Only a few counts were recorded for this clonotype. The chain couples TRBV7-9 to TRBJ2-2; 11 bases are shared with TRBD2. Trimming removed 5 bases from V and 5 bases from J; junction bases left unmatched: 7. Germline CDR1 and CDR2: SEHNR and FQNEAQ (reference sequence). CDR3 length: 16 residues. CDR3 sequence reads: CASSPLAGGFTGELFF. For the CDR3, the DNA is TGTGCCAGCAGCCCCCTAGCGGGAGGCTTTACCGGGGAGCTGTTTTTT.

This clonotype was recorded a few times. CDR3 DNA sequence: TGTGCCAGCAACCTGGACAGGGCGGCGACCGGGGAGCTGTTTTTT. Encoded protein: CASNLDRAATGELFF. The chain joins TRBV6-1 to TRBJ2-2; TRBD1 aligns across 8 bases. CDR3 length: 15 amino acids. The V and J ends lost 7 bases and 5 bases, in that order; junction bases with no gene match: 9. CDR1 and CDR2 (germline): MNHNS, SASEGT.

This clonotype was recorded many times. In DNA, the CDR3 is TGTGCCAGCAGTGAAGCAGGGGCAGTTGGTACGCAGTATTTT. The encoded protein is CASSEAGAVGTQYF. The chain has TRBV25-1 and TRBJ2-3, with D perhaps matching TRBD1 (6 bases). V was cut by 2 bases and J by 8 bases, with 14 bases left in between. The CDR3 is 14 amino acids. Per germline, CDR1 MGHDK and CDR2 SYGVNS.

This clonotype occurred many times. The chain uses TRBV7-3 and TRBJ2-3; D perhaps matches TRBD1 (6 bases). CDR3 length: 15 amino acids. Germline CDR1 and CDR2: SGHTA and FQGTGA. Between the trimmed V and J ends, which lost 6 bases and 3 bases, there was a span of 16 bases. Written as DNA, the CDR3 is TGTGCCAGCAGTCAAAATGGGGGCCGGACAGATACGCAGTATTTT. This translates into CASSQNGGRTDTQYF.

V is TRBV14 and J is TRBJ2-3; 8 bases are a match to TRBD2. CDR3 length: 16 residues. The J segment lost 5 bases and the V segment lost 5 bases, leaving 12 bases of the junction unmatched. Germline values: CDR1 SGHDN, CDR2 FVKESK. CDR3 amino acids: CASSVPVGLGLDTQYF. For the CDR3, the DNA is TGTGCCAGCAGCGTCCCCGTGGGACTAGGTTTAGATACGCAGTATTTT.

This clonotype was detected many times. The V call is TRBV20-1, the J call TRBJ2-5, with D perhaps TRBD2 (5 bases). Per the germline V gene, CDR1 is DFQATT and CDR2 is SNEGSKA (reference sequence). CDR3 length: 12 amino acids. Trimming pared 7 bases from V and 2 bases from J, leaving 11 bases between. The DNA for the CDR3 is TGCAGTGTCACGGAGGCACAAGAGACCCAGTACTTC. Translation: CSVTEAQETQYF.

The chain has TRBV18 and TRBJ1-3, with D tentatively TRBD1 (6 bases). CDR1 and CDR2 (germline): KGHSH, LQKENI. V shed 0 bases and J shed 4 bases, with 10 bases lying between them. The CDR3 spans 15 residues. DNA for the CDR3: TGTGCCAGCTCACCACCAGGGGGAAACGGAAACACCATATATTTT. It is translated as CASSPPGGNGNTIYF.

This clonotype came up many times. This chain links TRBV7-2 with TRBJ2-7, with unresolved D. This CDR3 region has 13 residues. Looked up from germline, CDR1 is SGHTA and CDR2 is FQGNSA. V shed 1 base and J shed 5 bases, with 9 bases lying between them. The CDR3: CASSLEGGNEQYF. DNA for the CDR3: TGTGCCAGCAGCTTAGAAGGTGGGAACGAGCAGTACTTC.

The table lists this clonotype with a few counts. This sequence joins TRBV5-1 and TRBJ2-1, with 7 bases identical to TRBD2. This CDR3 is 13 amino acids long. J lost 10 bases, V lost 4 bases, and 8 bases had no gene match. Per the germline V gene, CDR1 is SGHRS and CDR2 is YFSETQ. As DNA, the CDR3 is TGCGCCAGCAGCGGCGGGGGTCTCGAAGAGCAGTTCTTC. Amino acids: CASSGGGLEEQFF. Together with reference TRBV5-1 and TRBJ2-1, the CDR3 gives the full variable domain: KAGVTQTPRYLIKTRGQQVTLSCSPISGHRSVSWYQQTPGQGLQFLFEYFSETQRNKGNFPGRFSGRQFSNSRSEMNVSTLELGDSALYLCASSGGGLEEQFFGPGTRLTVL.

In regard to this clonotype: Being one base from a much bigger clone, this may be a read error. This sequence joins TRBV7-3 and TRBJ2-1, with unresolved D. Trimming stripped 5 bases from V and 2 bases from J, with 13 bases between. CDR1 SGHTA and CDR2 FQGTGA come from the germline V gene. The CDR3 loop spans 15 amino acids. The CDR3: CASSPLQSPYNEQFF. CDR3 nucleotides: TGTGCCAGCAGCCCCCTCCAGTCCCCCTACAATGAGCAGTTCTTC.

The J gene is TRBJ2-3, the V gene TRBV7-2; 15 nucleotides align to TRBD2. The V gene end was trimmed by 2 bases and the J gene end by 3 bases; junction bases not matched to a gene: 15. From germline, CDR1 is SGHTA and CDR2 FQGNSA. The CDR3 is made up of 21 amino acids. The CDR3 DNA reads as TGTGCCAGCAGCTTACCTCCTGGACTAGCGGGAGGGCCCCCGGGTACAGATACGCAGTATTTT. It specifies CASSLPPGLAGGPPGTDTQYF.

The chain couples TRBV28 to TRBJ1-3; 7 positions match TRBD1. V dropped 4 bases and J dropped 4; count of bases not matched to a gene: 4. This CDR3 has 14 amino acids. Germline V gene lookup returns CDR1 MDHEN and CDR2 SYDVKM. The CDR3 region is CASSYGTAGNTIYF. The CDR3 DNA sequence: TGTGCCAGCAGTTACGGGACAGCAGGAAACACCATATATTTT.

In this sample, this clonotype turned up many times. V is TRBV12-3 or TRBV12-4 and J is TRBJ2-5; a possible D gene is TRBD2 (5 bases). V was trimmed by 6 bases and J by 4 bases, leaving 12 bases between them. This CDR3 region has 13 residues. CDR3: CASSLGSGETQYF. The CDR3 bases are TGTGCCAGCAGCCTAGGCAGCGGAGAGACCCAGTACTTC.

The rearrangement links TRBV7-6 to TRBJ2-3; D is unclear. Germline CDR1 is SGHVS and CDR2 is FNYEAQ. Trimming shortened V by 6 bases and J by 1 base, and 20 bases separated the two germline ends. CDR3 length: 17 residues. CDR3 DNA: TGTGCCAGCAGACCTACTAACGTCGACGGTGGCACAGATACGCAGTATTTT. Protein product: CASRPTNVDGGTDTQYF.

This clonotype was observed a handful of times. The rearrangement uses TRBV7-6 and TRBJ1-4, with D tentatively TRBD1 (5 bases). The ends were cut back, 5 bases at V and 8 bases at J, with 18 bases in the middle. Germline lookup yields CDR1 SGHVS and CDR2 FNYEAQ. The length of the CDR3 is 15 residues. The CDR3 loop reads CASSDSGLRGEKLFF. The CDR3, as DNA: TGTGCCAGCAGCGATTCGGGGCTGCGTGGGGAAAAACTGTTTTTT.

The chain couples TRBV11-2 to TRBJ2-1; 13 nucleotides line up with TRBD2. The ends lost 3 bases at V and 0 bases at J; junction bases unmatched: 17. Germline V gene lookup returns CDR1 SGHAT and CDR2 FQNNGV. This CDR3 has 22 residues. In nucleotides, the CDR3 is TGTGCCAGCAGCTTGGGGAGACTAGCGGGAGGACAATCACCGATCTCCTACAATGAGCAGTTCTTC. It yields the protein CASSLGRLAGGQSPISYNEQFF.

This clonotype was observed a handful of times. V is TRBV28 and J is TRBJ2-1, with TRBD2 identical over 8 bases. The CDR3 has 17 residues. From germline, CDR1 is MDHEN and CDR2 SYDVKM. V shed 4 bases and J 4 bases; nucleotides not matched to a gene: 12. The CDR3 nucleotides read TGTGCCAGCAGTTGGATGTTAGCGGGAACTAAATACAATGAGCAGTTCTTC. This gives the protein CASSWMLAGTKYNEQFF.